One and the same sample provided the 32 T cell receptor beta chains below, sequenced in a study of blood T cell repertoires in COVID-19. Only in-frame clones appear in the TCRdb table, and some are missing; sequencing was by immunoSEQ multiplex PCR. In the table there are around 100,000 clones, around nine tenths of which are singletons. The sequencing sample was made of peripheral blood. The source is a middle-aged man with acute or convalescent COVID-19.

CDR3 region: CASHRPNPEAFF. The CDR3 nucleotides are TGTGCCAGCCACAGACCTAATCCTGAAGCTTTCTTT. The chain recombines TRBV6-5 with TRBJ1-1, with D uncertain. V lost 8 bases and J 6 bases, leaving 13 bases between the germline ends. The germline V gene has CDR1 MNHEY and CDR2 SVGAGI. This CDR3 has 12 amino acids.

This chain connects TRBV27 to TRBJ1-2; 10 bases agree with TRBD1. CDR3 length: 14 residues. V shed 6 bases and J 8 bases; nucleotides not matched to a gene: 9. Per germline, CDR1 MNHEY and CDR2 SMNVEV (reference sequence). This CDR3 reads CASSPGQGIGGYTF. CDR3 in DNA: TGTGCCAGCAGCCCGGGACAGGGGATTGGAGGCTACACCTTC.

The V gene is TRBV4-1, the J gene TRBJ2-2; D possibly corresponds to TRBD2 (6 bases). The germline CDR1 and CDR2 sequences are MGHRA and YSYEKL. The CDR3 is 16 residues long. V lost 4 bases, J lost 0 bases, and 12 bases lay in between. CDR3 residues: CASSPPGLANTGELFF. DNA for the CDR3: TGCGCCAGCAGCCCGCCGGGACTGGCGAACACCGGGGAGCTGTTTTTT.

The genes are TRBV29-1 and TRBJ2-3; TRBD2 might be the D (6 bases). The length of the CDR3 is 14 residues. V lost 6 bases to trimming and J lost 0 bases, with 13 bases between them. Germline-derived CDR1 and CDR2 are SQVTM and ANQGSEA. DNA of the CDR3: TGCAGCGTGTCCGGGACTTTCAGCACAGATACGCAGTATTTT. Translation: CSVSGTFSTDTQYF.

V is TRBV7-2 and J is TRBJ2-1; 8 bases are a match to TRBD1. Germline CDR1 is SGHTA and CDR2 is FQGNSA. There are 15 residues in the CDR3. Trimming at V came to 3 bases and at J to 3 bases, leaving 4 bases not matched to a gene. CDR3: CASSFGQGGYNEQFF. The CDR3 nucleotides are TGTGCCAGCAGCTTCGGACAGGGAGGCTACAATGAGCAGTTCTTC.

This clone has a single count. The chain carries TRBV30 and TRBJ1-5; 8 positions agree with TRBD1. Trimming removed 7 bases from V and 4 bases from J; junction bases left unmatched: 9. This CDR3 has 14 amino acids. Germline-derived CDR1 and CDR2 are GTSNPN and SVGIG (reference sequence). CDR3 sequence reads: CAFMIGQGNQPQHF. The CDR3 nucleotides read TGTGCCTTCATGATCGGACAGGGAAATCAGCCCCAGCATTTT.

The chain combines TRBV21-1 with TRBJ1-1; TRBD1 reflects the table's D call only, with no check against the DNA. TRBV21-1 is a listed pseudogene. CDR3 size: 15 residues. Written as DNA, the CDR3 is TGTGCCAGCGGATTCACAGGGGAGTCGGGCACTGAAGCTTTCTTT. This sequence encodes CASGFTGESGTEAFF.

V is TRBV7-2 and J is TRBJ2-2, with a tentative D call TRBD2 (6 bases). Trimming took off 1 base at V and 5 bases at J, with 8 bases between the two ends. The CDR3 loop spans 14 amino acids. CDR1 and CDR2 from the germline V gene are SGHTA and FQGNSA. The CDR3 loop is CASSLDGGTGELFF. The CDR3, as DNA: TGTGCCAGCAGCTTAGACGGGGGAACCGGGGAGCTGTTTTTT.

V usage is TRBV10-3 and J usage is TRBJ1-5, with D perhaps matching TRBD1 (6 bases). Germline V gene sequence: CDR1 ENHRY, CDR2 SYGVKD. Deletions cut 10 bases from V and 3 bases from J, with 13 bases between. The CDR3 runs to 13 residues. CDR3 loop: CASQTGSNQPQHF. CDR3 nucleotides: TGTGCCAGCCAAACAGGGTCCAATCAGCCCCAGCATTTT.

This clone is a singleton in its sample. The V call is TRBV5-5, the J call TRBJ1-6; 9 bases match TRBD1. V trimming: 4 bases; J trimming: 7 bases; junction bases outside the gene matches: 3. Germline CDR1 reads SGHKS; CDR2 reads YYEKEE (reference sequence). CDR3 size: 14 residues. CDR3 DNA sequence: TGTGCCAGCAGCCCCGGGACAGGGAATTCACCCCTCCACTTT. As protein: CASSPGTGNSPLHF.

This clone is a singleton in its sample. The V and J genes are TRBV19 and TRBJ1-5; D gene ambiguous. Trimming stripped 5 bases from V and 0 bases from J, with 8 bases between. The CDR3 extends over 14 amino acids. CDR1 is LNHDA and CDR2 is SQIVND in the germline V gene (reference sequence). The CDR3 reads CASSSQTSNQPQHF. In nucleotides, the CDR3 is TGTGCCAGTAGTTCACAAACTAGCAATCAGCCCCAGCATTTT.

The chain joins TRBV7-8 to TRBJ1-5; D uncertain. CDR3 length: 17 amino acids. Trimming removed 0 bases from V and 0 bases from J, with 12 bases in between. Germline V gene lookup returns CDR1 SGHVS and CDR2 FQNEAQ. CDR3 in DNA: TGTGCCAGCAGCTTAGCGCTGTCACTTTATAGCAATCAGCCCCAGCATTTT. Encoded protein: CASSLALSLYSNQPQHF.

The chain combines TRBV6-2 or TRBV6-3 with TRBJ2-7; D is perhaps TRBD1 (6 bases). The CDR3 is made up of 15 amino acids. Germline V lookup: CDR1 MNHEY, CDR2 SVGEGT. V was trimmed by 5 bases and J by 0 bases, leaving 14 bases between them. CDR3 loop: CASSHPDRSSYEQYF. CDR3 in DNA: TGTGCCAGCAGTCACCCCGACAGGAGCTCCTACGAGCAGTACTTC.

The gene calls are TRBV19 and TRBJ1-5, with 7 positions matching TRBD1. Germline V gene data show CDR1 as LNHDA and CDR2 as SQIVND (reference sequence). This CDR3 comprises 14 residues. V trimming: 6 bases; J trimming: 3 bases; junction bases outside the gene matches: 5. The CDR3 sequence: CASSRDSFNQPQHF. The CDR3 DNA reads TGTGCCAGTAGCCGGGACAGCTTCAATCAGCCCCAGCATTTT.

This clone was observed a single time. The rearrangement joins TRBV4-2 to TRBJ1-1; D is possibly TRBD1 (5 bases). The CDR3 contains 12 residues. CDR1 LGHNA and CDR2 YNFKEQ come from the germline V gene. V shed 5 bases and J shed 12 bases, with 16 bases lying between them. CDR3 loop: CASSDHARETFF. The CDR3 DNA is TGTGCCAGCAGCGATCATGCCAGGGAAACTTTCTTT.

The chain employs TRBV4-1 and TRBJ1-2; D remains ambiguous. The CDR3 runs 13 residues. Germline V lookup: CDR1 MGHRA, CDR2 YSYEKL. The V end lost 0 bases, the J end lost 6 bases, and 8 bases lay between the germline ends. The CDR3 loop is CASSQEPGNGYTF. The DNA of the CDR3 is TGCGCCAGCAGCCAAGAGCCAGGCAATGGCTACACCTTC.

The chain is built from TRBV14 and TRBJ2-3, with 7 nucleotides matching TRBD2. Unmatched junction bases numbered 5, after V lost 0 bases and J lost 5 bases. CDR3 length: 15 residues. CDR1 SGHDN and CDR2 FVKESK come from the germline V gene. DNA for the CDR3: TGTGCCAGCAGCCAAGAAGTCGGGGAGGGAGATACGCAGTATTTT. Its translation is CASSQEVGEGDTQYF.

The V gene is TRBV7-7, the J gene TRBJ2-5, with a weak D call TRBD2 (5 bases). Looked up from germline, CDR1 is SSHAT and CDR2 is FNYEAQ (reference sequence). The V and J ends lost 1 base and 5 bases respectively, with 14 bases between them. The CDR3 runs to 15 residues. CDR3 DNA: TGTGCCAGCAGCTTAGGGGTCGGAGGCCGTGAGACCCAGTACTTC. This gives the protein CASSLGVGGRETQYF.

The genes are TRBV30 and TRBJ1-4; TRBD1 agrees at 12 bases. Germline values: CDR1 GTSNPN, CDR2 SVGIG (reference sequence). With 2 bases clipped from V and 1 base from J, the junction kept 5 bases outside the gene matches. The CDR3 has 17 residues. The CDR3 reads CAWSRDRGRETNEKLFF. Here the CDR3 DNA reads TGTGCCTGGAGTCGGGACAGGGGGCGAGAAACTAATGAAAAACTGTTTTTT.

This chain uses TRBV12-5 with TRBJ2-3; 11 bases align to TRBD1. The CDR3 is 16 amino acids. V was clipped by 7 bases and J by 0 bases; unmatched bases: 6. CDR1 is LGHNT, CDR2 FRNRAP, per germline. The CDR3 protein is CASASGTGGSTDTQYF. CDR3 in DNA: TGTGCTAGTGCCTCCGGGACAGGGGGGAGCACAGATACGCAGTATTTT.

The chain is built from TRBV5-1 and TRBJ2-1, with 13 bases that match TRBD2. The CDR3 has 15 amino acids. Trimming took 4 bases from V and 7 from J; bases not matched to a gene: 5. Germline V gene data show CDR1 as SGHRS and CDR2 as YFSETQ. The CDR3 sequence: CASSDTSGGANEQFF. DNA for the CDR3: TGCGCCAGCAGCGATACTAGCGGGGGGGCGAATGAGCAGTTCTTC.

The gene calls are TRBV14 and TRBJ2-3, with 7 bases fitting TRBD1. The CDR3 consists of 14 residues. CDR1 SGHDN and CDR2 FVKESK come from the germline V gene. V dropped 7 bases and J dropped 3; count of bases not matched to a gene: 7. CDR3 DNA: TGTGCCAGCACCACCTCCAGGGGGACAGATACGCAGTATTTT. Protein sequence: CASTTSRGTDTQYF.

The chain is built from TRBV5-1 and TRBJ1-4; TRBD1 aligns across 9 bases. The junction had 11 bases not matched to a gene; V was cut back by 4 bases and J by 7 bases. Germline-derived CDR1 and CDR2 are SGHRS and YFSETQ. There are 16 residues in the CDR3. The CDR3 loop is CASSTSGQGLGEKLFF. In nucleotides, the CDR3 is TGCGCCAGCAGCACGTCGGGACAGGGTCTTGGTGAAAAACTGTTTTTT.

The chain links TRBV5-1 to TRBJ1-2; 7 bases map to TRBD1. Germline CDR1 SGHRS, CDR2 YFSETQ. This CDR3 region has 15 residues. J gave up 1 base and V 0 bases, and 3 bases lay outside the gene matches. This CDR3 is CASSLVTGNNYGYTF. The CDR3 DNA reads as TGCGCCAGCAGCTTGGTGACAGGGAATAACTATGGCTACACCTTC. The full variable domain, completed using reference TRBV5-1 and TRBJ1-2, is KAGVTQTPRYLIKTRGQQVTLSCSPISGHRSVSWYQQTPGQGLQFLFEYFSETQRNKGNFPGRFSGRQFSNSRSEMNVSTLELGDSALYLCASSLVTGNNYGYTFGSGTRLTVV.

The chain employs TRBV24-1 and TRBJ1-1; unclear D gene. The germline V gene encodes CDR1 KGHDR and CDR2 SFDVKD. The CDR3 spans 14 residues. V lost 7 bases and J lost 3, with 14 bases in between. The CDR3 DNA reads TGTGCCACCAGGGCCCCTGATAGCGACACTGAAGCTTTCTTT. This gives the protein CATRAPDSDTEAFF.

This chain connects TRBV20-1 to TRBJ1-1, with TRBD1 matching over 7 bases. Germline CDR1 reads DFQATT; CDR2 reads SNEGSKA (reference sequence). The CDR3 is 12 residues long. V gave up 3 bases and J gave up 4 bases; unmatched junction bases: 2. The CDR3 reads CSASTGATEAFF. The DNA for the CDR3 is TGCAGTGCTAGTACAGGGGCCACTGAAGCTTTCTTT.

This clone was counted between two and nine times. Other nucleotide sequences in the sample specify the same CDR3. V is TRBV18 and J is TRBJ2-1; TRBD2 aligns across 8 bases. From germline, CDR1 is KGHSH and CDR2 LQKENI. The CDR3 covers 14 residues. V lost 3 bases, J lost 3 bases, and 1 base stayed unmatched. CDR3 amino acids: CASSPSGSYNEQFF. As DNA, the CDR3 is TGTGCCAGCTCACCGAGCGGGAGCTACAATGAGCAGTTCTTC.

The chain has TRBV9 and TRBJ2-1; 9 bases match TRBD2. Losses at the gene ends were 4 bases for V and 5 bases for J; bases not matched to a gene: 13. From germline, CDR1 is SGDLS and CDR2 YYNGEE. This CDR3 comprises 17 residues. As DNA, the CDR3 is TGTGCCAGCAGCCCCCGGGGTAGCGGGAGTCTGGACAATGAGCAGTTCTTC. Translating gives CASSPRGSGSLDNEQFF.

The chain recombines TRBV27 with TRBJ1-1, with TRBD1 as a possible D gene (5 bases). The CDR3 is made up of 15 amino acids. Germline CDR1 MNHEY, CDR2 SMNVEV (reference sequence). Trimming took 1 base from V and 1 from J, leaving 10 bases between them. The CDR3 DNA follows: TGTGCCAGCAGTTTATGGCAGGGAAAGAACACTGAAGCTTTCTTT. Translated: CASSLWQGKNTEAFF.

The rearrangement joins TRBV19 to TRBJ2-5; 11 nucleotides align to TRBD1. The CDR3 is made up of 14 amino acids. V gave up 11 bases and J gave up 3 bases; unmatched junction bases: 8. Germline values: CDR1 LNHDA, CDR2 SQIVND (reference sequence). CDR3 nucleotide sequence: TGTGCCTCCTCGAGGACAGGGGGCGAAGAGACCCAGTACTTC. This gives the protein CASSRTGGEETQYF.

The chain employs TRBV12-5 and TRBJ1-1; TRBD1 agrees at 10 bases. The CDR3 covers 17 residues. With V trimmed by 5 bases and J by 3 bases, 12 bases remained unmatched. Germline loops: CDR1 LGHNT, CDR2 FRNRAP. The CDR3 loop is CASGPTGGDLGHTEAFF. The CDR3 DNA sequence: TGTGCTAGTGGTCCGACAGGGGGCGATCTTGGCCACACTGAAGCTTTCTTT.

The rearrangement links TRBV12-3 or TRBV12-4 to TRBJ2-7; D is uncertain. The CDR3 has 13 amino acids. V was cut by 1 base and J by 1 base, with 5 bases left in between. Here the CDR3 reads CASSLGQSYEQYF. The CDR3 DNA sequence: TGTGCCAGCAGTTTAGGGCAATCCTACGAGCAGTACTTC.